This TCR beta chain derives from a study of CD8 T cells in Susac syndrome. CDR1 SQVTM and CDR2 ANQGSEA come from the germline V gene. With 5 bases clipped from V and 1 base from J, the junction kept 4 bases outside the gene matches. The CDR3 is made up of 13 amino acids. When the RNA was reverse transcribed, random hexamers were used with an input of roughly 0.45 to 1 ug. Amplification of TCR beta CDR3 used immunoSEQ multiplex PCR across 54 Vbeta and 13 Jbeta. TCRdb used MiXCR to reprocess the immunoSEQ multiplex PCR reads, holding one entry per CDR3 protein. The top ten hold around 0.1% of the sample, which has roughly 200,000 distinct CDR3 sequences, roughly 94% seen once. Peripheral blood CD8+ and CD4+ T cells were profiled by TCR beta sequencing. Healthy donors acted as controls, with matching for age and sex. Negative isolation yielded CD8+ and CD4+ T cells; FACS enriched TEMRA cells. This clonotype showed up just a few times.

The gene calls are TRBV29-1 and TRBJ1-1; 7 bases are a match to TRBD1. This receptor was identified in a human donor in good health. Specimen: CD4+ T cells from PBMCs. This CDR3 is CSVLGQTNTEAFF. In nucleotides, the CDR3 is TGCAGCGTTTTGGGACAGACGAACACTGAAGCTTTCTTT.